This TCR beta chain is from a study of T cells in Graves' hyperthyroidism and ophthalmopathy (dated by TCRdb to the late 2010s). As for the study more broadly: Peripheral blood was collected at initial diagnosis, before any treatment. To identify TCR V-J signatures that set the groups apart, the researchers used a discovery cohort of 90 to 100 patients, made up of under 50 with Graves' ophthalmopathy and approximately 57 with stable Graves' hyperthyroidism. An independent validation cohort of under 20 hyperthyroidism patients and approximately 17 patients who later progressed to ophthalmopathy tested prospective prediction of ophthalmopathy. The 75 to 100 discovery patients were randomly divided into training and test sets at a 7:3 ratio. Thyroid tissue and blood T-cell repertoires from six or seven Graves' hyperthyroidism patients were also compared in the study. After sampling, hyperthyroidism patients received methimazole starting at 30 mg daily, and ophthalmopathy patients received high-dose intravenous methylprednisolone. The paper describes TCR Vbeta CDR3 sequencing of around 130 peripheral blood samples, made up of about 40 ophthalmopathy patients, 70 to 75 hyperthyroidism patients and approximately 17 progressor patients.

Summary of the overall study and its limitations: In validation, progression to ophthalmopathy was predicted by the model with 65% to 71% sensitivity and 72% to 85% specificity, a median of approximately 6.5 months before onset. A 13 V-J signature model separated ophthalmopathy from stable hyperthyroidism, with approximately 87% sensitivity and roughly 82% specificity in cross-validation and 80%/75% in testing. Blood samples also contained most of the expanded thyroid clonotypes (frequency above 0.001), which suggests that blood repertoires may reflect thyroid immune responses. Sample size was not statistically predetermined, and investigators were not blinded to group allocation.

Stable Graves' hyperthyroidism was defined as no progression to ophthalmopathy during 18 months of follow-up. The hyperthyroidism patients were between 18 and 65 years old and newly diagnosed, with a disease duration of less than 2 months. Exclusion was applied to patients with uncontrolled infections, other autoimmune diseases, pregnancy or lactation. Diagnoses were established on the basis of clinical symptoms, serum thyroxine and TRAb, thyroid ultrasound, and orbital computed tomography. PBMCs were isolated from 10 ml of fresh peripheral blood by Ficoll-Paque density gradient centrifugation. Total RNA was extracted with Trizol reagent, and quality was checked on an Agilent 2100 Bioanalyzer. The TCR beta CDR3 regions were amplified from RNA transcripts. The first round of RT-PCR for the TCR CDR3 was performed with the HTBI primer set and the Qiagen OneStep RT-PCR kit. A second multiplex PCR round built the libraries, followed by size selection and purification. Paired-end sequencing of the libraries was performed with 100 bp reads on an Illumina HiSeq2000. The authors processed their data as follows. SOAPnuke was used to process the raw data, removing reads that contained adapters or uncalled bases, had a mean Phred below 15, or lacked an exact match to the constant primer or identifier. COPE v1.2.5 was used to merge the high-quality paired reads, and each unique nucleotide sequence was defined as a clonotype. MiTCR v1.1 was used to align the clonotypes against IMGT TRBV, TRBD and TRBJ reference segments. Analysis was restricted to V-J combinations with a frequency above 0.0001, which covered 99% to 99.2% of repertoires. The TCS score was defined as the ratio of F50 (clonal expansion) to E x V (chaos), calculated using BLOSUM62-based TCRdist between CDR3 peptides within each V-J. Welch's t-statistics and random forest reduced some 510 V-J features to roughly 13, which were used in a naive Bayes classifier (R e1071). TCRdb passed the public sequencing reads through fastp at Q25 and MiXCR, retaining productive beta sequences. CDR3 protein duplicates are merged, each entry listing the most common genes and DNA. TCRdb's processing, not the authors', yielded these V and J calls. Counted in this sample were hundreds of thousands of distinct CDR3 sequences; around 13% of them appeared once. Of the sample, about 10% is held by the ten largest clones.

This clonotype appeared many times. The specificity of this receptor is unknown. The input lacks base qualities; no much larger clone sits a single base away. CDR1 and CDR2 are read off the germline V gene (reference sequence) as PRHDT and FYEKMQ. The junction carries 15 bases between V and J, which are trimmed by 5 bases and 2 bases respectively. Inclusive of the bounding cysteine and phenylalanine, the CDR3 is 15 residues long. Left in the record is the CDR3 DNA by itself, 45 bases read in frame from the first base. This sequence originates from a woman aged 18-29 years with Graves' hyperthyroidism. Recombination linked TRBV13 to TRBJ1-1, with a tentative D gene TRBD1 over 6 matching bases. Sequencing was done on a sample of blood. In nucleotide form, the sequence is TGTGCCAGCAGCCCTCGTCTCAGGGGTAACACTGAAGCTTTCTTT. This encodes CASSPRLRGNTEAFF.